Following are 27 T cell receptor beta chains from one sample sequenced in a study of resident and recirculating memory T cells in vitiligo. Assay: immunoSEQ multiplex PCR; the TCRdb copy retains only in-frame clones and omits some. The table lists 75,000 to 85,000 clones, 92% of them singletons. The sequencing input was blood. All receptors come from a male donor with vitiligo.

The J gene is TRBJ2-1, the V gene TRBV4-1, with D tentatively TRBD2 (5 bases). V was cut by 0 bases and J by 6 bases, with 15 bases left in between. Germline-derived CDR1 and CDR2 are MGHRA and YSYEKL. This CDR3 is built from 16 residues. CDR3 bases: TGCGCCAGCAGCCAAGATGAGGGCCTAGTATTCAATGAGCAGTTCTTC. Its translation: CASSQDEGLVFNEQFF.

The chain carries TRBV19 and TRBJ2-1, with 10 nucleotides matching TRBD2. There are 15 residues in the CDR3. After removal of 4 bases from V and 5 bases from J, the junction contained 5 bases not matched to a gene. Germline CDR1 is LNHDA and CDR2 is SQIVND (reference sequence). The chain's CDR3 is CASSNVLAGHNEQFF. In DNA, the CDR3 is TGTGCCAGTAGTAACGTACTAGCGGGACACAATGAGCAGTTCTTC.

This chain uses TRBV28 with TRBJ2-7; maybe TRBD2 (5 bases). Trimming removed 6 bases from V and 0 bases from J, with 15 bases in between. The CDR3 length is 15 residues. Germline values: CDR1 MDHEN, CDR2 SYDVKM. The CDR3 DNA sequence: TGTGCCAGCAGCCCCCAACGAGGGCTCTCCTACGAGCAGTACTTC. It specifies CASSPQRGLSYEQYF.

This clone showed up just once. V usage is TRBV27 and J usage is TRBJ2-7, with TRBD1 identical over 9 bases. From germline, CDR1 is MNHEY and CDR2 SMNVEV (reference sequence). The V gene end was trimmed by 5 bases and the J gene end by 4 bases; junction bases not matched to a gene: 6. The CDR3 runs 14 residues. DNA for the CDR3: TGTGCCAGCAGTCGGAGACAGGGGGGTTACGAGCAGTACTTC. This codes for CASSRRQGGYEQYF.

This chain connects TRBV19 to TRBJ1-1; D remains unclear. V dropped 5 bases and J dropped 1 base, with 11 bases sitting between them. CDR3 length equals 14 residues. The germline V gene has CDR1 LNHDA and CDR2 SQIVND (reference sequence). For the CDR3, the DNA is TGTGCCAGTAGTTGGCAACATACGAACACTGAAGCTTTCTTT. Its translation is CASSWQHTNTEAFF.

This chain connects TRBV5-1 to TRBJ1-2; D remains unclear. The CDR3 is made up of 14 amino acids. V was clipped by 1 base and J by 8 bases, with 15 bases between them. The germline V gene has CDR1 SGHRS and CDR2 YFSETQ. CDR3 in amino acids: CASSLRRPGDGYTF. CDR3 coding DNA: TGCGCCAGCAGCTTGAGGCGGCCTGGTGACGGCTACACCTTC.

In DNA form, the CDR3 reads TGCGCCAGCAGCCAAGTTGAGAGCGGGGCCCCTTGGAATGAGCAGTTCTTC. This encodes CASSQVESGAPWNEQFF. The V gene is TRBV4-3, the J gene TRBJ2-1; 7 nucleotides line up with TRBD2. Trimming removed 1 base from V and 7 bases from J; junction bases left unmatched: 13. The CDR3 length is 17 residues. CDR1 is LGHNA, CDR2 YSLEER, per germline.

This clone occurred once. This CDR3 reads CASSWRTGGNQPQHF. The CDR3 DNA follows: TGTGCCAGCAGCTGGAGGACAGGCGGGAATCAGCCCCAGCATTTT. The chain employs TRBV11-2 and TRBJ1-5, with 7 positions matching TRBD1. The CDR3 covers 15 residues. The V gene's germline CDR1 is SGHAT and CDR2 FQNNGV. V shed 4 bases, J shed 4 bases, and the junction held 7 bases outside the gene matches.

The chain combines TRBV5-1 with TRBJ2-7; no clear D. V gave up 5 bases and J gave up 1 base, with 13 bases separating them. Per germline, CDR1 SGHRS and CDR2 YFSETQ. This CDR3 region has 14 residues. CDR3 loop: CASSDAHSSYEQYF. CDR3 nucleotides: TGCGCCAGCAGTGACGCCCACAGTTCCTACGAGCAGTACTTC.

V usage is TRBV27 and J usage is TRBJ2-7; weak D call: TRBD2 (6 bases). With 5 bases removed from V and 1 base from J, the gap between germline ends came to 12 bases. The CDR3 runs 14 residues. Germline assignment: CDR1 MNHEY and CDR2 SMNVEV (reference sequence). The CDR3 nucleotides read TGTGCCAGCAGTCCCCGAAGCGGGTCCTACGAGCAGTACTTC. Its protein is CASSPRSGSYEQYF.

The chain recombines TRBV28 with TRBJ2-5, with 8 bases lining up with TRBD1. The ends lost 5 bases at V and 13 bases at J; junction bases unmatched: 6. The CDR3 consists of 11 residues. Per germline, CDR1 MDHEN and CDR2 SYDVKM. The chain's CDR3 is CASSHRGLGYF. Written as DNA, the CDR3 is TGTGCCAGCAGTCACAGGGGGTTGGGGTACTTC. The variable domain in full, with the rest retrieved from reference TRBV28 and TRBJ2-5, is DVKVTQSSRYLVKRTGEKVFLECVQDMDHENMFWYRQDPGLGLRLIYFSYDVKMKEKGDIPEGYSVSREKKERFSLILESASTNQTSMYLCASSHRGLGYFGPGTRLLVL.

The CDR3 reads CASSPQTSGSPDTQYF. Written as DNA, the CDR3 is TGTGCCAGCAGCCCCCAGACTAGCGGGAGCCCAGATACGCAGTATTTT. This chain connects TRBV4-2 to TRBJ2-3, with TRBD2 matching 12 bases. V was pared by 4 bases and J by 4 bases, with 6 bases of the junction left unmatched. Germline V CDR1 and CDR2: LGHNA, YNFKEQ. The CDR3 runs to 16 residues.

V and J are TRBV7-3 and TRBJ2-5; TRBD2 agrees at 13 bases. The V gene end was trimmed by 3 bases and the J gene end by 5 bases; junction bases not matched to a gene: 6. The CDR3 spans 16 residues. In germline, CDR1 is SGHTA, CDR2 FQGTGA. This chain's CDR3 is CASSLAGLAGTETQYF. CDR3 bases: TGTGCCAGCAGCTTGGCGGGACTAGCGGGAACTGAGACCCAGTACTTC.

This chain joins TRBV6-4 and TRBJ2-3; no clear D gene. V gave up 4 bases and J gave up 6 bases, with 11 bases separating them. The V gene's germline CDR1 is MRHNA and CDR2 SNTAGT. This CDR3 has 13 residues. The CDR3 here is CASSVRKEDTQYF. The CDR3 coding sequence is TGTGCCAGCAGTGTTAGAAAGGAGGATACGCAGTATTTT.

The chain combines TRBV7-3 with TRBJ2-6, with TRBD2 as a possible D gene (6 bases). Germline V gene data show CDR1 as SGHTA and CDR2 as FQGTGA. The CDR3 is 15 amino acids. Trimming took off 0 bases at V and 3 bases at J, with 6 bases between the two ends. The CDR3 loop reads CASSLTGSGANVLTF. CDR3 DNA: TGTGCCAGCAGCTTAACCGGGAGTGGGGCCAACGTCCTGACTTTC.

The rearrangement uses TRBV5-4 and TRBJ2-2; D is undetermined. CDR1 is SGHNT and CDR2 is YYREEE in the germline V gene (reference sequence). V was trimmed by 5 bases and J by 1 base, leaving 9 bases between them. This CDR3 region has 14 residues. The CDR3 loop is CASSPRGNTGELFF. CDR3 DNA sequence: TGTGCCAGCAGTCCCAGAGGGAACACCGGGGAGCTGTTTTTT.

The chain is built from TRBV19 and TRBJ2-5; 7 bases are a match to TRBD1. CDR3 length: 13 amino acids. With 3 bases clipped from V and 7 bases from J, the junction kept 5 bases outside the gene matches. The germline V gene encodes CDR1 LNHDA and CDR2 SQIVND (reference sequence). The CDR3 sequence is CASSMETGRTQYF. CDR3 sequence (DNA): TGTGCCAGTAGTATGGAGACAGGGAGGACCCAGTACTTC.

The rearrangement uses TRBV5-1 and TRBJ2-7; 7 bases agree with TRBD2. Unmatched junction bases numbered 7, after V lost 4 bases and J lost 0 bases. This CDR3 has 15 residues. Germline V CDR1 and CDR2: SGHRS, YFSETQ. The CDR3 DNA reads as TGCGCCAGCAGCCCCCTGGGGGGGGTCTCCTACGAGCAGTACTTC. Protein: CASSPLGGVSYEQYF. Variable domain in full (rest from reference TRBV5-1 and TRBJ2-7): KAGVTQTPRYLIKTRGQQVTLSCSPISGHRSVSWYQQTPGQGLQFLFEYFSETQRNKGNFPGRFSGRQFSNSRSEMNVSTLELGDSALYLCASSPLGGVSYEQYFGPGTRLTVT.

CDR3 region: CASSRASGSRGETQYF. The CDR3, as DNA: TGTGCCAGCAGTAGGGCTAGCGGGAGTCGTGGGGAGACCCAGTACTTC. J is TRBJ2-5 and V is TRBV27; 10 bases line up with TRBD2. Germline CDR1 MNHEY, CDR2 SMNVEV (reference sequence). Unmatched junction bases numbered 11, after V lost 5 bases and J lost 5 bases. This CDR3 comprises 16 residues.

The chain links TRBV4-3 to TRBJ2-1; D gene ambiguous. Germline loops: CDR1 LGHNA, CDR2 YSLEER. The CDR3 sequence is 13 residues long. V lost 0 bases to trimming and J lost 9 bases, with 9 bases between them. The CDR3 region is CASSQDRVPEQFF. The CDR3, as DNA: TGCGCCAGCAGCCAAGATAGAGTTCCTGAGCAGTTCTTC.

This chain connects TRBV30 to TRBJ2-7; the D gene is possibly TRBD1 (6 bases). CDR3 length: 14 residues. Germline CDR1 is GTSNPN and CDR2 is SVGIG (reference sequence). Trimming stripped 4 bases from V and 4 bases from J, with 17 bases between. The CDR3: CAWTGTRDLYEQYF. The CDR3 bases are TGTGCCTGGACCGGGACACGAGATCTTTACGAGCAGTACTTC.

J is TRBJ2-7 and V is TRBV28, with TRBD1 as a possible D gene (5 bases). The CDR3 contains 14 residues. Germline CDR1 is MDHEN and CDR2 is SYDVKM. Deletions cut 4 bases from V and 0 bases from J, with 10 bases between. The CDR3 DNA reads as TGTGCCAGCAGTTCAGGGCAGAGCTCCTACGAGCAGTACTTC. The encoded protein is CASSSGQSSYEQYF.

V is TRBV14 and J is TRBJ1-2; D is unresolved. The CDR3 extends over 13 amino acids. Per germline, CDR1 SGHDN and CDR2 FVKESK. V dropped 3 bases and J dropped 3 bases, with 8 bases sitting between them. In DNA form, the CDR3 reads TGTGCCAGCAGCCAGTCGAGTCACTATGGCTACACCTTC. Its translation: CASSQSSHYGYTF.

Worth noting for this clone: Additional DNA sequences in this sample encode the identical CDR3. The chain couples TRBV5-1 to TRBJ2-3; D remains ambiguous. V gave up 0 bases and J gave up 0 bases, with 5 bases separating them. Germline CDR1 and CDR2: SGHRS and YFSETQ. The CDR3 is 14 residues long. CDR3 nucleotides: TGCGCCAGCAGCTTGGGGGCGAGCACAGATACGCAGTATTTT. It encodes CASSLGASTDTQYF.

V is TRBV4-3 and J is TRBJ1-2; 9 nucleotides line up with TRBD1. The CDR3 sequence is 16 residues long. CDR1 is LGHNA, CDR2 YSLEER, per germline. V was pared by 0 bases and J by 4 bases, with 6 bases of the junction left unmatched. The CDR3 coding sequence is TGCGCCAGCAGCCAAGATGCCGGACAGGGGTTCTATGGCTACACCTTC. As protein: CASSQDAGQGFYGYTF.

The chain joins TRBV2 to TRBJ1-5, with 8 bases lining up with TRBD1. With V trimmed by 4 bases and J by 0 bases, 2 bases remained unmatched. From germline, CDR1 is SNHLY and CDR2 FYNNEI. CDR3 length equals 15 residues. CDR3 in amino acids: CASSGTGHSNQPQHF. DNA of the CDR3: TGTGCCAGCAGTGGGACAGGGCATAGCAATCAGCCCCAGCATTTT.

This clone occurred once. This sequence joins TRBV11-2 and TRBJ1-1; D perhaps matches TRBD1 (5 bases). CDR3 length: 16 residues. Trimming shortened V by 3 bases and J by 0 bases, and 14 bases separated the two germline ends. Germline CDR1 SGHAT, CDR2 FQNNGV. The CDR3 region is CASSLVGRGMNTEAFF. CDR3 coding DNA: TGTGCCAGCAGCTTGGTAGGGCGGGGCATGAACACTGAAGCTTTCTTT.